This T cell receptor (beta chain) was sequenced for a study of shared clonotypes between healthy human individuals. The sorted-subset replicate PCRs were given about 210 ng DNA, which is about 30,000 T cell genomes. The data were produced by immunoSEQ multiplex PCR, yet TCRdb's version contains in-frame clones alone and is incomplete. The table includes under 130,000 clones, less than 80% detected once. Per germline, CDR1 SGHVS and CDR2 FQNEAQ. Trimming took 5 bases from V and 3 from J, leaving 10 bases between them. The CDR3 extends over 13 amino acids. This sequence joins TRBV7-8 and TRBJ1-1, with D uncertain. The TCR sequence derives from a woman in her twenties or thirties in good health. The sequenced sample consisted of memory CD8+ T cells sorted from blood. The subset: CD45RO+ cells pooled with CCR7-negative TemRA cells. This chain's CDR3 is CASSAGKYTEAFF. CDR3 bases: TGTGCCAGCAGCGCTGGGAAGTACACTGAAGCTTTCTTT.